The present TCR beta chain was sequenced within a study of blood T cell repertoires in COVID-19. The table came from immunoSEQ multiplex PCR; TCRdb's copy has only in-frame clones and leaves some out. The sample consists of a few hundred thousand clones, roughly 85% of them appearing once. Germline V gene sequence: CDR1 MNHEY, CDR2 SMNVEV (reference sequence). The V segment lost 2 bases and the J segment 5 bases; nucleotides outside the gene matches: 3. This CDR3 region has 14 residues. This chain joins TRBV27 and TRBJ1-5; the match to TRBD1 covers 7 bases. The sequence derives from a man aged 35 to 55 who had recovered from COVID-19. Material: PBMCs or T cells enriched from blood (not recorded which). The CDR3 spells CASSLNTGDQPQHF. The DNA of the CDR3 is TGTGCCAGCAGTTTAAACACAGGGGATCAGCCCCAGCATTTT.